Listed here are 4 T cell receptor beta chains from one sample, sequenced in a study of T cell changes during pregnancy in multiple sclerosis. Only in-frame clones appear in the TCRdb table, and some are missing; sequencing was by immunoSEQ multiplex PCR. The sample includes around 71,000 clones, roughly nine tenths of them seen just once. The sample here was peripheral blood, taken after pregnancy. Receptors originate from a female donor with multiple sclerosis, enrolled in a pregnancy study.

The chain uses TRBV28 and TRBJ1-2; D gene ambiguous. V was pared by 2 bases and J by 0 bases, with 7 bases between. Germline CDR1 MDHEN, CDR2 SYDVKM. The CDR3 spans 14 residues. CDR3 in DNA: TGTGCCAGCAGTTTAAGCGGAGCTAACTATGGCTACACCTTC. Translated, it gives CASSLSGANYGYTF.

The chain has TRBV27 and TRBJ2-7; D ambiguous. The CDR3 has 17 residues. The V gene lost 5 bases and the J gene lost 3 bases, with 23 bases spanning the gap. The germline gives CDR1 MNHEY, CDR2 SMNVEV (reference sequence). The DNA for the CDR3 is TGTGCCAGCAGTCCCAGTTTCGGAGACGGAACGATCTACGAGCAGTACTTC. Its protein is CASSPSFGDGTIYEQYF.

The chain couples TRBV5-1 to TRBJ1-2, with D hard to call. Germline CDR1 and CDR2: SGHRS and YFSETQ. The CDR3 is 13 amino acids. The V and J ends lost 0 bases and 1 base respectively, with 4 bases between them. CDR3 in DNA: TGCGCCAGCAGCTTGGACGGTAACTATGGCTACACCTTC. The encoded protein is CASSLDGNYGYTF.

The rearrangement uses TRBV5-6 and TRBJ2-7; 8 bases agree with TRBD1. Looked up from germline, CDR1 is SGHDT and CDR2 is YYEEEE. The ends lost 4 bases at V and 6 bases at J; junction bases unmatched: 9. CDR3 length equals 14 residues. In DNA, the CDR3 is TGTGCCAGCAGCGTCCAGGGGGCGCGGAGCGAGCAGTACTTC. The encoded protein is CASSVQGARSEQYF. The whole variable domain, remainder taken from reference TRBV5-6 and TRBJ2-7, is DAGVTQSPTHLIKTRGQQVTLRCSPKSGHDTVSWYQQALGQGPQFIFQYYEEEERQRGNFPDRFSGHQFPNYSSELNVNALLLGDSALYLCASSVQGARSEQYFGPGTRLTVT.